This record looks at one T cell receptor (beta chain) sequence and its context. Its target is unknown. Libraries of naive CD8 cells were prepared from approximately 20,000 to 1,000,000 sorted cells using 10%, 30% or 50% RNA. The source of the sample is a study of molecular identifiers for immune sequencing clone quantification. Methods described previously were used for bulk TCR libraries, and listed TCR primers were applied. Each CDR3 protein is one row after TCRdb ran MiXCR on the PCR reads. The sample consists of more than 9,500 distinct CDR3 sequences, 15% to 20% of them appearing once. Study-wide points: Spiked Jurkat TCR RNA originating from one cell could reportedly be identified amid some 950,000 naive cells. Highly expanded clone sizes could be underestimated by identical TCR molecules that share a barcode.

The sequencing sample was made of naive CD8+ T cells from blood, with Jurkat cell RNA spiked in. Documented subset: FACS-sorted CD8+CD4-CCR7+CD45RA+ naive T cells. The receptor comes from a human donor in good health. Some libraries in this study had Jurkat cell RNA spiked in.

CDR3 in amino acids: CASGSRLATTYEQYF. For the CDR3, the DNA is TGCGCCAGCGGCTCAAGACTAGCGACTACATACGAGCAGTACTTC. V is TRBV4-1 and J is TRBJ2-7, with 8 nucleotides matching TRBD2. From germline, CDR1 is MGHRA and CDR2 YSYEKL. The CDR3 runs to 15 residues. The trim removed 8 bases at V and 4 bases at J, leaving 13 bases unmatched.